The 8 T cell receptor beta chains given below trace back to one sample, sequenced in a study of regulatory T cells in long-lasting Graves disease. Researchers made TCR beta libraries by using iRepertoire HTBI primers and running Arm-PCR on CDR3 regions. TCRdb independently ran MiXCR on the multiplex PCR reads; one entry per CDR3 protein. The sample lists 700,000 or so distinct CDR3 sequences; 30% were seen once. Documented time point: persistent/refractory GD, antithyroid drugs over 5 years with positive TRAb. Isolated PBMC RNA provided the starting material for the TCR library. Sequences were derived from peripheral blood mononuclear cells (PBMCs), sampled when the disease was refractory, from a patient treated with antithyroid drugs. These receptors originate from a female donor with Graves disease.

The rearrangement links TRBV20-1 to TRBJ1-1; 8 nucleotides line up with TRBD1. This CDR3 is built from 12 residues. Unmatched junction bases numbered 6, after V lost 6 bases and J lost 6 bases. The germline V gene encodes CDR1 DFQATT and CDR2 SNEGSKA (reference sequence). CDR3 protein: CSADSRGPEAFF. As DNA, the CDR3 is TGCAGTGCGGATTCCAGGGGGCCTGAAGCTTTCTTT.

This clonotype was counted ten times or more. The rearrangement links TRBV27 to TRBJ2-5; possible D gene TRBD1, 6 bases. The CDR3 spans 17 residues. Trimming stripped 4 bases from V and 2 bases from J, with 20 bases between. CDR1 is MNHEY, CDR2 SMNVEV, per germline (reference sequence). CDR3 sequence: CASSCGGASNMQETQYF. The CDR3 region has the DNA TGTGCCAGCAGTTGTGGGGGCGCAAGTAATATGCAAGAGACCCAGTACTTC.

Regarding this clonotype: Sequence at one end of the junction differs from germline and may be a read error. The genes are TRBV2 and TRBJ1-5; D remains ambiguous. In germline, CDR1 is SNHLY, CDR2 FYNNEI. The CDR3 covers 13 residues. The CDR3 sequence is CASREQSSQPQHF. The CDR3 region has the DNA TGTGCCAGCAGGGAGCAGAGCAGTCAGCCCCAGCATTTT. Together with reference TRBV2 and TRBJ1-5, the CDR3 gives the full variable domain: EPEVTQTPSHQVTQMGQEVILRCVPISNHLYFYWYRQILGQKVEFLVSFYNNEISEKSEIFDDQFSVERPDGSNFTLKIRSTKLEDSAMYFCASREQSSQPQHFGDGTRLSIL.

The V gene is TRBV18, the J gene TRBJ1-5; D possibly corresponds to TRBD1 (5 bases). Trimming left V 6 bases short and J 9 bases short, with 18 bases between. This CDR3 contains 14 residues. Per the germline V gene, CDR1 is KGHSH and CDR2 is LQKENI. CDR3 amino acids: CASSPGPGQGPQHF. The CDR3 nucleotides are TGTGCCAGCTCCCCTGGGCCAGGACAAGGGCCCCAGCATTTT.

This clonotype came up a few times. The CDR3 DNA reads TGTGCCAGCAGTTCTAGTAGGACCGGGGAGCTGTTTTTT. Translating it yields CASSSSRTGELFF. The rearrangement joins TRBV6-5 to TRBJ2-2, with unresolved D. Germline values: CDR1 MNHEY, CDR2 SVGAGI. The CDR3 totals 13 residues. V lost 4 bases and J 5 bases, leaving 8 bases between the germline ends.

V is TRBV11-2 and J is TRBJ1-1; TRBD1 might be the D (6 bases). Germline CDR1 and CDR2: SGHAT and FQNNGV. With 6 bases removed from V and 2 bases from J, the gap between germline ends came to 13 bases. CDR3 size: 14 residues. The CDR3 bases are TGTGCCAGCAGTCGTGGCAGGGGTAACACTGAAGCTTTCTTT. Its translation is CASSRGRGNTEAFF.

V is TRBV6-2 or TRBV6-3 and J is TRBJ2-2, with 8 bases matching TRBD1. The germline V gene has CDR1 MNHEY and CDR2 SVGEGT. With 2 bases clipped from V and 0 bases from J, the junction kept 2 bases outside the gene matches. The CDR3 has 16 amino acids. CDR3 loop: CASSYRDRSNTGELFF. CDR3 bases: TGTGCCAGCAGTTACAGGGACAGGTCGAACACCGGGGAGCTGTTTTTT.

This clonotype has ten or more counts. The rearrangement links TRBV28 to TRBJ1-4; D is undetermined. V shed 2 bases and J shed 8 bases, with 12 bases lying between them. This CDR3 is 14 amino acids long. The V gene's germline CDR1 is MDHEN and CDR2 SYDVKM. The CDR3 bases are TGTGCCAGCAGTTTAGGGCCTACCTCGGAAAAACTGTTTTTT. It is translated as CASSLGPTSEKLFF.